The present entry profiles one T cell receptor beta chain with its context. This record belongs to a study of T cells in Graves' hyperthyroidism and ophthalmopathy. TCR beta CDR3 regions were amplified from RNA transcripts. The HTBI set primed first-round TCR CDR3 RT-PCR. TCRdb recomputed calls from the multiplex PCR reads with MiXCR, one row per CDR3 protein. The sample holds hundreds of thousands of distinct CDR3 sequences, around 24% seen once. The CDR3 has 14 amino acids. The V gene's germline CDR1 is MNHNS and CDR2 SASEGT. Trimming removed 6 bases at V and 0 bases at J, with 11 bases between. J is TRBJ1-2 and V is TRBV6-1, with D perhaps matching TRBD1 (5 bases). The material sequenced was blood. The sequence was collected from a woman between 25 and 40 years old with Graves' ophthalmopathy. CDR3 residues: CASRRTLANYGYTF. Here the CDR3 DNA reads TGTGCCAGCAGACGGACACTTGCTAACTATGGCTACACCTTC.